This T cell receptor (beta chain) was captured by sequencing in a study of identical twins. Study conclusions and caveats: Among beta out-of-frame sequences, excess sharing between twins appeared weaker. Out-of-frame alpha sequences common to twins were enriched for low generation probability. Cord blood beta clonotypes present at high abundance carried fewer insertions; no such pattern appeared in memory repertoires.

This clonotype turned up a few times. The antigen is undetermined. Germline V gives CDR1 MNHEY, CDR2 SVGEGT. The length of the CDR3 is 16 residues. Trimming took 0 bases from V and 1 from J, leaving 10 bases between them. From the 5' RACE reads, TCRdb called clonotypes with MiXCR, one entry per CDR3 protein. The sample shows approximately 690,000 distinct CDR3 sequences, around 5.7% of them seen only once. The chain has TRBV6-2 or TRBV6-3 and TRBJ1-3; D gene unclear. This receptor was identified in a young man in good health. The sample taken for sequencing was naive T cells sorted from blood. For the CDR3, the DNA is TGTGCCAGCAGTTACTCGTCGGGGTCTTCTGGAAACACCATATATTTT. Its translation is CASSYSSGSSGNTIYF.